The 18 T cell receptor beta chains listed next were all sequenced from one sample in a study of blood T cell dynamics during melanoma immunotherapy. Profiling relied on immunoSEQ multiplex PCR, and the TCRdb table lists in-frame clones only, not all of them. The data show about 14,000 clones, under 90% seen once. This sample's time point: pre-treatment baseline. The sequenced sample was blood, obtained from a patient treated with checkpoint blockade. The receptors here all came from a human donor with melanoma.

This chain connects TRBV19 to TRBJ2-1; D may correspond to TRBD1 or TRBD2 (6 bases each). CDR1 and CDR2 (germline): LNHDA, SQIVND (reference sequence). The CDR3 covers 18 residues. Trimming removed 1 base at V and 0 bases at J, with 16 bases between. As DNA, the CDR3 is TGTGCCAGTAGTATAGTTCGGGAAGGGGGGATCTCCTACAATGAGCAGTTCTTC. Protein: CASSIVREGGISYNEQFF.

CDR3 in amino acids: CASSAGQVGGTQYF. CDR3 coding DNA: TGTGCCAGCAGTGCGGGACAGGTGGGGGGGACCCAGTACTTC. J is TRBJ2-5 and V is TRBV6-1, with 8 bases fitting TRBD1. V was clipped by 4 bases and J by 7 bases; unmatched bases: 8. Looked up from germline, CDR1 is MNHNS and CDR2 is SASEGT. This CDR3 is built from 14 residues.

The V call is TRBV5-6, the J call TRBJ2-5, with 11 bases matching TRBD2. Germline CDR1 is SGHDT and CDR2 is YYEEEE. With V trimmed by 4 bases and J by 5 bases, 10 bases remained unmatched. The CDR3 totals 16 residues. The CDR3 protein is CASSRTIAGGYETQYF. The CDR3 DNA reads TGTGCCAGCAGCCGAACGATAGCGGGGGGGTATGAGACCCAGTACTTC. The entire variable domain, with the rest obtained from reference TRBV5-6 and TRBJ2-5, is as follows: DAGVTQSPTHLIKTRGQQVTLRCSPKSGHDTVSWYQQALGQGPQFIFQYYEEEERQRGNFPDRFSGHQFPNYSSELNVNALLLGDSALYLCASSRTIAGGYETQYFGPGTRLLVL.

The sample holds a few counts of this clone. The CDR3 DNA is TGTGCCAGCAGCTTCCAGGCTAGCGGGGGGAGCACCGGGGAGCTGTTTTTT. This gives the protein CASSFQASGGSTGELFF. The chain carries TRBV7-2 and TRBJ2-2; TRBD2 matches 11 bases. Germline V gives CDR1 SGHTA, CDR2 FQGNSA. V shed 3 bases and J 4 bases; nucleotides not matched to a gene: 7. The CDR3 totals 17 residues.

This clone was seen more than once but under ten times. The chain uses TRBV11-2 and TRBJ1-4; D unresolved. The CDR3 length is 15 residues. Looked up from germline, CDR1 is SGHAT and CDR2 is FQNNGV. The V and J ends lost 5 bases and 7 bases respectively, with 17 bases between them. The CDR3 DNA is TGTGCCAGCAGCCCATTCCCAAAGGGTGGTGAAAAACTGTTTTTT. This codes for CASSPFPKGGEKLFF.

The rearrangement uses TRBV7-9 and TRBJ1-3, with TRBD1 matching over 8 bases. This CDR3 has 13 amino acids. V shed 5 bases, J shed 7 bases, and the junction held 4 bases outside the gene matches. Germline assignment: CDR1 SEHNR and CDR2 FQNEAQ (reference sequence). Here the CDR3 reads CASSLRQGNTIYF. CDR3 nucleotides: TGTGCCAGCAGCCTAAGACAGGGGAACACCATATATTTT.

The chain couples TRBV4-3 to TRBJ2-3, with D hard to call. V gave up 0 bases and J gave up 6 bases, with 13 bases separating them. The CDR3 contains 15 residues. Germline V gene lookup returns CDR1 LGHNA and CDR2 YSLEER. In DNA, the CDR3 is TGCGCCAGCAGCCAAGAGGAGCCCCATCGGGATACGCAGTATTTT. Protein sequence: CASSQEEPHRDTQYF.

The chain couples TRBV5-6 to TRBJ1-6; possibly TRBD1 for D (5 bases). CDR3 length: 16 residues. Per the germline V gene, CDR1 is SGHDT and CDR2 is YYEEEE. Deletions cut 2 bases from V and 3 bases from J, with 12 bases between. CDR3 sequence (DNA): TGTGCCAGCAGCTTTGGGACCAGATTCTATAATTCACCCCTCCACTTT. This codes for CASSFGTRFYNSPLHF.

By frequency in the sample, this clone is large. The CDR3 nucleotides are TGTGCCAGCAGTCCGGGGCCCCATGGCTACACCTTC. It codes for CASSPGPHGYTF. The V and J genes are TRBV27 and TRBJ1-2; TRBD1 might be the D (5 bases). The CDR3 runs 12 residues. In germline, CDR1 is MNHEY, CDR2 SMNVEV (reference sequence). The germline V and J ends were trimmed by 5 bases and 6 bases, with 10 bases remaining between them.

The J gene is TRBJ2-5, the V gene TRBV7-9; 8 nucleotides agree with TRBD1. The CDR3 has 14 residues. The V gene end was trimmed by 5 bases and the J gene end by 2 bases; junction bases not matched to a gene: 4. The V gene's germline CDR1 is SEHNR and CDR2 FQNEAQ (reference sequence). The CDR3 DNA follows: TGTGCCAGCAGCCCGGACAGGGAGCAAGAGACCCAGTACTTC. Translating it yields CASSPDREQETQYF.

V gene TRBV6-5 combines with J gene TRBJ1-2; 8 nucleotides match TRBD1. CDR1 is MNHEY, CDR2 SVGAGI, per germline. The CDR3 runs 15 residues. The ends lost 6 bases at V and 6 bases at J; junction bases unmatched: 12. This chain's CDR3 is CASRRLRGLGNGYTF. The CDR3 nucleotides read TGTGCCAGCAGGAGACTCAGGGGGCTAGGGAATGGCTACACCTTC.

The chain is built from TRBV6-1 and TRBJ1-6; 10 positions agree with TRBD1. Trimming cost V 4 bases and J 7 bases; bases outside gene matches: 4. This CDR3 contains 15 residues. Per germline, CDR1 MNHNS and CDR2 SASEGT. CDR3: CASSADRGRNSPLHF. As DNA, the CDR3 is TGTGCCAGCAGTGCGGACAGGGGGAGGAATTCACCCCTCCACTTT.

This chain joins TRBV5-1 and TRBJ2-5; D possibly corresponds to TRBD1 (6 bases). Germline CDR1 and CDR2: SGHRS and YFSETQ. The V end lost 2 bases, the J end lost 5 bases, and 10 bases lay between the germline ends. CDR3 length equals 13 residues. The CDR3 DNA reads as TGCGCCAGCAGCTTTGGGACATCCGAGACCCAGTACTTC. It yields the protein CASSFGTSETQYF. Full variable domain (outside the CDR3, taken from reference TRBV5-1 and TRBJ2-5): KAGVTQTPRYLIKTRGQQVTLSCSPISGHRSVSWYQQTPGQGLQFLFEYFSETQRNKGNFPGRFSGRQFSNSRSEMNVSTLELGDSALYLCASSFGTSETQYFGPGTRLLVL.

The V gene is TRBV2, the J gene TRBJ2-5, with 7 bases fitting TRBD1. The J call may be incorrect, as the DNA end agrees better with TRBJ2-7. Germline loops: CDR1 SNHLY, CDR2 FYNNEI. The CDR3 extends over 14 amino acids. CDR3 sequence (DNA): TGTGCCAGCAGTGCACAGGGGCTCACCTACGAGCAGTACTTC. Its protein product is CASSAQGLTYEQYF.

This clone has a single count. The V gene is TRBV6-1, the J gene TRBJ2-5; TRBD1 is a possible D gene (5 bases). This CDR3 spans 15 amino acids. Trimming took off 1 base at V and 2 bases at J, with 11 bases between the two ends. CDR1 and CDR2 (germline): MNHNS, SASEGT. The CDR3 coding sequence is TGTGCCAGCAGTGAAGGCTTGGGGCCGCAAGAGACCCAGTACTTC. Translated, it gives CASSEGLGPQETQYF.

CDR3 region: CASRPPGHLSYNEQFF. The CDR3 DNA follows: TGTGCCAGCAGGCCTCCCGGACACCTCTCCTACAATGAGCAGTTCTTC. The chain recombines TRBV2 with TRBJ2-1, with D perhaps TRBD1 (5 bases). V lost 6 bases to trimming and J lost 0 bases, with 15 bases between them. The CDR3 consists of 16 residues. Germline V lookup: CDR1 SNHLY, CDR2 FYNNEI.

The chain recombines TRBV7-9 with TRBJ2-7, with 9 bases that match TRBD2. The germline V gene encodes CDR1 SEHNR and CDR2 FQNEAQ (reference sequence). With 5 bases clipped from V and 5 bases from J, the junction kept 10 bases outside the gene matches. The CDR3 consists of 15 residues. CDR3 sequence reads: CASSLSSGASDEQYF. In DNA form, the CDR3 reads TGTGCCAGCAGCCTCTCTAGCGGGGCGTCGGACGAGCAGTACTTC.

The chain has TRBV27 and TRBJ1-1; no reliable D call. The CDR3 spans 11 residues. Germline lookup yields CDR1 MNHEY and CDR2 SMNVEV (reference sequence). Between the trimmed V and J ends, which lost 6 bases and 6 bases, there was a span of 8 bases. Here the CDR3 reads CASRGSAEAFF. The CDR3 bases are TGTGCCAGCAGGGGGTCGGCTGAAGCTTTCTTT.